Here is one T cell receptor (beta chain) with its context. This sample was taken from a study of CD8 T cells in Susac syndrome. cDNA came from about 0.5 to 1 ug RNA primed by random hexamers. MiXCR, run by TCRdb on the immunoSEQ multiplex PCR reads, gives a single entry per CDR3 protein. There are about 300,000 distinct CDR3 sequences in the sample; around 91% occur only once, and approximately 0.18% lies in the top ten. J lost 6 bases, V lost 2 bases, and 9 bases had no gene match. Germline V lookup: CDR1 MNHEY, CDR2 SMNVEV (reference sequence). The CDR3 is 17 amino acids. This clonotype was obtained from a human donor with multiple sclerosis. The sequencing input was CD8+ T cells from PBMCs. This sequence joins TRBV27 and TRBJ2-1; 11 bases are a match to TRBD2. The CDR3 reads CASSLIGSGREGNEQFF. DNA of the CDR3: TGTGCCAGCAGTTTAATCGGTAGCGGGAGGGAGGGCAATGAGCAGTTCTTC.